This TCR beta chain was sequenced in a study of cytomegalovirus exposure and HLA in healthy donors. General observations from the study: Through in vitro validation, three CMV-associated chains were shown to be specific for CMV antigens. A further, later analysis showed that HLA-associated TCR beta chains (compared with equally common others) were more clonally expanded. For most TCR sequences rarity was the rule, although some public TCRs occurred in many donors.

Turning to this clone: Its target is unknown.

PCR involved 60 Vbeta and 13 Jbeta primers. The table came from immunoSEQ multiplex PCR; TCRdb's copy has only in-frame clones and leaves some out. The sample holds over 150,000 clones, around 80% seen once. The clonotype originates from a woman in her fifties or sixties in good health and CMV-seropositive. The sequenced sample consisted of PBMCs.

The CDR3 protein is CASSQVLGTVNQPQHF. The CDR3 nucleotides are TGTGCCAGCAGCCAAGTGCTAGGGACAGTTAATCAGCCCCAGCATTTT. The chain joins TRBV4-2 to TRBJ1-5, with 7 bases that match TRBD1. CDR1 is LGHNA and CDR2 is YNFKEQ in the germline V gene. V was pared by 1 base and J by 4 bases, with 7 bases of the junction left unmatched. This CDR3 is built from 16 residues.